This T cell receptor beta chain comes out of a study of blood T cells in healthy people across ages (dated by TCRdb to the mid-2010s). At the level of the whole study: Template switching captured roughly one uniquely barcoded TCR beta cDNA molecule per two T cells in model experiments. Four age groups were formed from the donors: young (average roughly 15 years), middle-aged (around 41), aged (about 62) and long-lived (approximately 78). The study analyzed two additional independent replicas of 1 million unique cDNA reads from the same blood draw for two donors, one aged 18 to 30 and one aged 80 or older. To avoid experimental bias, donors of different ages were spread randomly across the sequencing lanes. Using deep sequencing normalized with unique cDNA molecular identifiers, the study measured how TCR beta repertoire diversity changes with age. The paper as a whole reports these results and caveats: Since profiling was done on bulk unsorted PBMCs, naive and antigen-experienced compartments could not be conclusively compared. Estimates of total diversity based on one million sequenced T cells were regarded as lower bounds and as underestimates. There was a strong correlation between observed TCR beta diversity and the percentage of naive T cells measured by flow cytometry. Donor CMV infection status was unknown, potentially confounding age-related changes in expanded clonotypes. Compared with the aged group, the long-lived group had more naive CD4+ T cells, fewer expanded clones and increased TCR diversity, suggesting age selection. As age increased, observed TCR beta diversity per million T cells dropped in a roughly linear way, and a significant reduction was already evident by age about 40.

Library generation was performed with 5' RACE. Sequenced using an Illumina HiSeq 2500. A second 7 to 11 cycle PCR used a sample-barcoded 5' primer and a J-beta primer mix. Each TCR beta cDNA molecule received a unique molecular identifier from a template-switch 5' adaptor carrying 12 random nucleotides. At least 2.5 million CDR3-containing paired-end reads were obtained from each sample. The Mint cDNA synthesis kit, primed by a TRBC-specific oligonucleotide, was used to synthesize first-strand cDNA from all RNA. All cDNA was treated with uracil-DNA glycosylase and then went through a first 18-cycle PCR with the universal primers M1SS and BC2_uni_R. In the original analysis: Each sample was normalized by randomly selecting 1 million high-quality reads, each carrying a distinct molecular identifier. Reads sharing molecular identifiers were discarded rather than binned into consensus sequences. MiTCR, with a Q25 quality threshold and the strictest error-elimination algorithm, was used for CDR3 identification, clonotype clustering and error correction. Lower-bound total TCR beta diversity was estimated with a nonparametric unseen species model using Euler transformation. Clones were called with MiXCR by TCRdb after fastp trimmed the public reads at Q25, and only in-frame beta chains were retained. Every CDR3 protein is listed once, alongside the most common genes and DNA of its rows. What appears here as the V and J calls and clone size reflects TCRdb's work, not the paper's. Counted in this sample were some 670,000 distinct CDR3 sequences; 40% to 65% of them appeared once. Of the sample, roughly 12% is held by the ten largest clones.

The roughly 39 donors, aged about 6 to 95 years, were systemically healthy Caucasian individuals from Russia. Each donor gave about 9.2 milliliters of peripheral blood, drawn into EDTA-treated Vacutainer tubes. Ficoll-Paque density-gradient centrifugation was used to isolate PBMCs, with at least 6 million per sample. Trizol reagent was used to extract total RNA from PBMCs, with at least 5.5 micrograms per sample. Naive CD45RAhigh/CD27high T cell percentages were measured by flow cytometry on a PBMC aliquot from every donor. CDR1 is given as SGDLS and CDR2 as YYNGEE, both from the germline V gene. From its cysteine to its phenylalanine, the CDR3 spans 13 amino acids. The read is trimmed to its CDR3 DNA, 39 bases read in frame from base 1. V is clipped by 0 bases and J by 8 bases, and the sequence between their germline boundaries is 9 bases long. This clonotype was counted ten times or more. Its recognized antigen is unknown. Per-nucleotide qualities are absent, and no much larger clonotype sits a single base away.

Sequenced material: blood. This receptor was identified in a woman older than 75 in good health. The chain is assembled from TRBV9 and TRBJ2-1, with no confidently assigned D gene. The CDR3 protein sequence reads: CASSVAPEDEQFF. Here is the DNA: TGTGCCAGCAGCGTAGCTCCCGAGGATGAGCAGTTCTTC. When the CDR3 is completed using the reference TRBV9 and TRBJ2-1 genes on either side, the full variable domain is DSGVTQTPKHLITATGQRVTLRCSPRSGDLSVYWYQQSLDQGLQFLIQYYNGEERAKGNILERFSAQQFPDLHSELNLSSLELGDSALYFCASSVAPEDEQFFGPGTRLTVL.